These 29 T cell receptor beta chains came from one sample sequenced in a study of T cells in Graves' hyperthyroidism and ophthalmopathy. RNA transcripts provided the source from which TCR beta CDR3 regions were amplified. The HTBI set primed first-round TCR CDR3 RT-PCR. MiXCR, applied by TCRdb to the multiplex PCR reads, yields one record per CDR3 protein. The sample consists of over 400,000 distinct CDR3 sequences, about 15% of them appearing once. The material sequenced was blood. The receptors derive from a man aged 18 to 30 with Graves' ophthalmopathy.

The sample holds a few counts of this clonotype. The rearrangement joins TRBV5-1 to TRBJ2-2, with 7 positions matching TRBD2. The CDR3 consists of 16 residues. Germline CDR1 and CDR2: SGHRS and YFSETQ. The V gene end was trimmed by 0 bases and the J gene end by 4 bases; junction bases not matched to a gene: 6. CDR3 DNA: TGCGCCAGCAGCTTGGGTAGTAGCGGGTTCACCGGGGAGCTGTTTTTT. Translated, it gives CASSLGSSGFTGELFF.

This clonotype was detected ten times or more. As DNA, the CDR3 is TGCGCCAGCAGCCGGGGGACTAGCGGGGGAAGCTCCTACAATGAGCAGTTCTTC. Translated, it gives CASSRGTSGGSSYNEQFF. This chain joins TRBV4-1 and TRBJ2-1; 14 bases map to TRBD2. V shed 4 bases and J 0 bases; nucleotides not matched to a gene: 5. This CDR3 spans 18 amino acids. Germline V gives CDR1 MGHRA, CDR2 YSYEKL.

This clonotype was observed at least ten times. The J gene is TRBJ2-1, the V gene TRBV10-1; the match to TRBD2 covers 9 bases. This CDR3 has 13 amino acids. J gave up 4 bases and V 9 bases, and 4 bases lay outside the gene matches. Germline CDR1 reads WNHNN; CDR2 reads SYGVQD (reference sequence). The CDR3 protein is CASLAGFYNEQFF. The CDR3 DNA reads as TGCGCCAGTCTAGCGGGATTTTACAATGAGCAGTTCTTC.

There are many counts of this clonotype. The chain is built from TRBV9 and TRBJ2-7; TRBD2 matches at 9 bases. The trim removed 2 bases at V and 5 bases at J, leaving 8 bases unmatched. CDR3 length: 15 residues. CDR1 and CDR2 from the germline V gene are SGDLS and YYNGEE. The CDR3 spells CASSVLGGGANEQYF. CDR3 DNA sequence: TGTGCCAGCAGCGTTTTAGGCGGGGGGGCCAACGAGCAGTACTTC.

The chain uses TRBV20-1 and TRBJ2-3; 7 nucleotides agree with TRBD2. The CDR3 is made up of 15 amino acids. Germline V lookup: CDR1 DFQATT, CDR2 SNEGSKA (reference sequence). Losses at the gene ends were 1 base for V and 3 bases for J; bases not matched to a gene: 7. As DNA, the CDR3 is TGCAGTGCTAGAGCCCCCGGGGGGAGGACAGATACGCAGTATTTT. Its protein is CSARAPGGRTDTQYF.

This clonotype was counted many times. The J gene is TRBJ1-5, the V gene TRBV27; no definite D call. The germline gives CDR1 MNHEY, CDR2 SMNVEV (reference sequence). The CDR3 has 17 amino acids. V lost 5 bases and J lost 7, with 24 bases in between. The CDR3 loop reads CASSHPRLGRARQPQHF. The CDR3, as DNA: TGTGCCAGCAGTCATCCGAGGTTAGGACGGGCACGGCAGCCCCAGCATTTT.

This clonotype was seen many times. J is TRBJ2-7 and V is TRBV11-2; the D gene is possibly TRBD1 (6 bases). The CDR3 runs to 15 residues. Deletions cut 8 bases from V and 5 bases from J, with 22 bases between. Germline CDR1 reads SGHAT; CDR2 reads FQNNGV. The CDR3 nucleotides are TGTGCCAGCTGTTACAGGGAAGGTCCCCTCGACGAGCAGTACTTC. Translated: CASCYREGPLDEQYF. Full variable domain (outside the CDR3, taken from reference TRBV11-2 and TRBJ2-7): EAGVAQSPRYKIIEKRQSVAFWCNPISGHATLYWYQQILGQGPKLLIQFQNNGVVDDSQLPKDRFSAERLKGVDSTLKIQPAKLEDSAVYLCASCYREGPLDEQYFGPGTRLTVT.

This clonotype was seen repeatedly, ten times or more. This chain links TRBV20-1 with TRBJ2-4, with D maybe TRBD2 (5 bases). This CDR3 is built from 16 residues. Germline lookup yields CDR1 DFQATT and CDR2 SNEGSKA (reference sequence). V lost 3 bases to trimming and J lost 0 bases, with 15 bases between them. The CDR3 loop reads CSASPTRETAKNIQYF. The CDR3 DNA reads TGCAGTGCTAGCCCCACAAGGGAGACAGCCAAAAACATTCAGTACTTC.

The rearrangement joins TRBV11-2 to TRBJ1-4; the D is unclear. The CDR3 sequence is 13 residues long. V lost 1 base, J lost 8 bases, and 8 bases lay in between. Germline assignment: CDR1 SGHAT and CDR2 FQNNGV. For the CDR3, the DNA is TGTGCCAGCAGCTTAGTAGGGATCGAAAAACTGTTTTTT. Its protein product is CASSLVGIEKLFF.

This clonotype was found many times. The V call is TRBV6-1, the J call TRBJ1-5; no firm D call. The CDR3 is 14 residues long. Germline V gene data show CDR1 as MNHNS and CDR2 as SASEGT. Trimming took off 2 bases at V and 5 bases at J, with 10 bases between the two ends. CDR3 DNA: TGTGCCAGCAGTGAAAGCCAGGTTGATCAGCCCCAGCATTTT. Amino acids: CASSESQVDQPQHF.

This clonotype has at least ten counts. CDR3 DNA: TGCGCCAGCAGCTCCGGACCCAATTCACCCCTCCACTTT. Residues: CASSSGPNSPLHF. This chain uses TRBV5-1 with TRBJ1-6; D not certain. Trimming left V 3 bases short and J 7 bases short, with 8 bases between. The CDR3 is made up of 13 amino acids. CDR1 is SGHRS, CDR2 YFSETQ, per germline. The full variable domain, completed using reference TRBV5-1 and TRBJ1-6, is KAGVTQTPRYLIKTRGQQVTLSCSPISGHRSVSWYQQTPGQGLQFLFEYFSETQRNKGNFPGRFSGRQFSNSRSEMNVSTLELGDSALYLCASSSGPNSPLHFGNGTRLTVT.

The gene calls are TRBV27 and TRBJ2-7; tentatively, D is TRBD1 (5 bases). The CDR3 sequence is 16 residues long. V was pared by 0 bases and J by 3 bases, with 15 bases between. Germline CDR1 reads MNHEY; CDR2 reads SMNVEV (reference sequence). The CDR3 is CASSLSGLGAVYEQYF. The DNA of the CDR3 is TGTGCCAGCAGTTTATCGGGGCTTGGGGCTGTCTACGAGCAGTACTTC.

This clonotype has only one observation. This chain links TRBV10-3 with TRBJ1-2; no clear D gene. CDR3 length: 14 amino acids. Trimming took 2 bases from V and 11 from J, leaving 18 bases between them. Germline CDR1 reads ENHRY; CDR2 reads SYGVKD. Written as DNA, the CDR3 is TGTGCCATCAGTGAGAAGGAACCGGGCATTTCGTACACCTTC. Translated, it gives CAISEKEPGISYTF.

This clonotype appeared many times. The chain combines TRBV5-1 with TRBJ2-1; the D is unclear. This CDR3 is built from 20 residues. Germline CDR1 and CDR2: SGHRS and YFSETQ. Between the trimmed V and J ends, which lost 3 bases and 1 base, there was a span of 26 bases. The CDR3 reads CASSSPRGNNSVRSYNEQFF. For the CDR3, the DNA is TGCGCCAGCAGCTCGCCAAGAGGTAACAATTCAGTGAGGTCCTACAATGAGCAGTTCTTC.

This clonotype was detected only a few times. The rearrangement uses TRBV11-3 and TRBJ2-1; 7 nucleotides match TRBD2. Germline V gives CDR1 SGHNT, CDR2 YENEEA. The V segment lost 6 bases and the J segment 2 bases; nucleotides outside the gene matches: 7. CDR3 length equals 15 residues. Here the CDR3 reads CASRKLGTTYNEQFF. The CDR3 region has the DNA TGTGCCAGCAGGAAACTCGGGACTACCTACAATGAGCAGTTCTTC.

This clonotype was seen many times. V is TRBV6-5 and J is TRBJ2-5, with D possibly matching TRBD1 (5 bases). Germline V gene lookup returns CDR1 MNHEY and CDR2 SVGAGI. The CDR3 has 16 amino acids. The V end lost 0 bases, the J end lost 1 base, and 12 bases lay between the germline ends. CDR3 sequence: CASSYSGAPGQETQYF. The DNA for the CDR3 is TGTGCCAGCAGTTACTCTGGGGCGCCGGGCCAAGAGACCCAGTACTTC.

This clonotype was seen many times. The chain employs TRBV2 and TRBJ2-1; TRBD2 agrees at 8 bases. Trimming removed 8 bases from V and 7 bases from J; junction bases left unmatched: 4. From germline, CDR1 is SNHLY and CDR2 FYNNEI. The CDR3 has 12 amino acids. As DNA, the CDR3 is TGTGCCAGCTCGCGGGGGGTTAATGAGCAGTTCTTC. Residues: CASSRGVNEQFF. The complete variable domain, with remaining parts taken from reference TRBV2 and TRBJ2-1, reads EPEVTQTPSHQVTQMGQEVILRCVPISNHLYFYWYRQILGQKVEFLVSFYNNEISEKSEIFDDQFSVERPDGSNFTLKIRSTKLEDSAMYFCASSRGVNEQFFGPGTRLTVL.

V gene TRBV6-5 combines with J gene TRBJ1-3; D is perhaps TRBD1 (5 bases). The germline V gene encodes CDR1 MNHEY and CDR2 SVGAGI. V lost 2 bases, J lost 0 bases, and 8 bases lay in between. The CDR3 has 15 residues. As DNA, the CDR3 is TGTGCCAGCAGTTACCAGGGCCACTCTGGAAACACCATATATTTT. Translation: CASSYQGHSGNTIYF.

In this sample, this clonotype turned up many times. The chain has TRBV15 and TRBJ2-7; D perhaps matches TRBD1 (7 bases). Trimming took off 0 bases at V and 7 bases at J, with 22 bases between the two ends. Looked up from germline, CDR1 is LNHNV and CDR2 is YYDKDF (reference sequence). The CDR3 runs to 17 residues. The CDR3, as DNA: TGTGCCACCAGCAGAGATTTAGTAGGAGGGGGCGCGCTTGAGCAGTACTTC. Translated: CATSRDLVGGGALEQYF.

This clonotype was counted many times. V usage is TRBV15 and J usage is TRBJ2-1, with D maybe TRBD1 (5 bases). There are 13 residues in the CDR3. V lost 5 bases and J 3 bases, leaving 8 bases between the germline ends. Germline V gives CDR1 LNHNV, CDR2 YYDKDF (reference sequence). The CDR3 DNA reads TGTGCCACCAGCCCAGGGCGCTACAATGAGCAGTTCTTC. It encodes CATSPGRYNEQFF.

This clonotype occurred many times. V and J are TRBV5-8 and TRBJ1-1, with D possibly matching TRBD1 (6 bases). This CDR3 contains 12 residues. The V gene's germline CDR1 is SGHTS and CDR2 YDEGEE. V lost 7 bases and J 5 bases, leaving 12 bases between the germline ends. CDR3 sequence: CASAEGVTEAFF. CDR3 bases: TGTGCCAGCGCGGAGGGGGTGACTGAAGCTTTCTTT.

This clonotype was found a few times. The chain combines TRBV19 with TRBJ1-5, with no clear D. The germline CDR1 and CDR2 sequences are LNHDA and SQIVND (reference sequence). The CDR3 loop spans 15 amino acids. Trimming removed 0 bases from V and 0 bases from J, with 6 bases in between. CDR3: CASSIDPDSNQPQHF. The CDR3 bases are TGTGCCAGTAGTATAGACCCTGATAGCAATCAGCCCCAGCATTTT.

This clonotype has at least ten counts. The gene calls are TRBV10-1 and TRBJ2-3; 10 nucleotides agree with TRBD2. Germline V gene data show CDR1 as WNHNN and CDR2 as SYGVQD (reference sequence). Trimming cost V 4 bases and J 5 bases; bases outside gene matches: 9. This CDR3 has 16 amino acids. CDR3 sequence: CASSVGSGGAEDTQYF. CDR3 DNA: TGCGCCAGCAGTGTCGGGAGCGGGGGGGCCGAAGATACGCAGTATTTT.

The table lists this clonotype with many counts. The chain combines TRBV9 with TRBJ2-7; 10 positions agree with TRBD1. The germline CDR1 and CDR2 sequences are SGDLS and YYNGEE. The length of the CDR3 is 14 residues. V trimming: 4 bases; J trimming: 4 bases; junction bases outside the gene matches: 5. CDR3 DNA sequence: TGTGCCAGCAGCCTCGGGACAGGGGAATACGAGCAGTACTTC. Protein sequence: CASSLGTGEYEQYF.

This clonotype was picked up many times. The CDR3 DNA is TGTGCCAGCAGCTTAAGCGGGAGGGCCCGCGAGCAGTACTTC. This sequence encodes CASSLSGRAREQYF. The J gene is TRBJ2-7, the V gene TRBV7-2, with 10 bases fitting TRBD2. This CDR3 is built from 14 residues. V gave up 2 bases and J gave up 6 bases; unmatched junction bases: 4. Germline values: CDR1 SGHTA, CDR2 FQGNSA.

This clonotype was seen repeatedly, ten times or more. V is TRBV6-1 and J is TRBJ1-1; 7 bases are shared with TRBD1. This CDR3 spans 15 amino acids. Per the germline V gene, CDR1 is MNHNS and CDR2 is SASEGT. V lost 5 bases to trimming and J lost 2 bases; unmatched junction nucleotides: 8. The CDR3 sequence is CASSPADRANTEAFF. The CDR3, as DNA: TGTGCCAGCAGTCCGGCCGACAGGGCTAACACTGAAGCTTTCTTT.

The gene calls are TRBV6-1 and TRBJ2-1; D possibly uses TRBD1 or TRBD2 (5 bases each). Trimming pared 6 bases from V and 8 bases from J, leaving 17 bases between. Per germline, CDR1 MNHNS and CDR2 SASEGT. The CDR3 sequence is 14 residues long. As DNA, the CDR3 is TGTGCCAGCAGGAGGGACGAACCTTTGGATGAGCAGTTCTTC. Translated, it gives CASRRDEPLDEQFF.

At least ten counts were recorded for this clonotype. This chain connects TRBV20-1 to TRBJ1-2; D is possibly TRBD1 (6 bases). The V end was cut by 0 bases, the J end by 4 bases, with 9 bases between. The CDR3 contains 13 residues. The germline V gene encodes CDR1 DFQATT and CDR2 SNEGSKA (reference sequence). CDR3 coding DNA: TGCAGTGCTAGAGACAGGGGACTCTATGGCTACACCTTC. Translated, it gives CSARDRGLYGYTF.

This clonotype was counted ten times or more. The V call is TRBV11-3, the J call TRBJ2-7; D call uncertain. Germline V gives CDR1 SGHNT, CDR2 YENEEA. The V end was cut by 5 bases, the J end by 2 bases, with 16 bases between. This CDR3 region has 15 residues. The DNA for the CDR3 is TGTGCCAGCAGCCCTCCCCGGCAGGAAGCCTACGAGCAGTACTTC. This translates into CASSPPRQEAYEQYF. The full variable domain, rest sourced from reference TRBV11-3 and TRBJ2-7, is EAGVVQSPRYKIIEKKQPVAFWCNPISGHNTLYWYLQNLGQGPELLIRYENEEAVDDSQLPKDRFSAERLKGVDSTLKIQPAELGDSAVYLCASSPPRQEAYEQYFGPGTRLTVT.